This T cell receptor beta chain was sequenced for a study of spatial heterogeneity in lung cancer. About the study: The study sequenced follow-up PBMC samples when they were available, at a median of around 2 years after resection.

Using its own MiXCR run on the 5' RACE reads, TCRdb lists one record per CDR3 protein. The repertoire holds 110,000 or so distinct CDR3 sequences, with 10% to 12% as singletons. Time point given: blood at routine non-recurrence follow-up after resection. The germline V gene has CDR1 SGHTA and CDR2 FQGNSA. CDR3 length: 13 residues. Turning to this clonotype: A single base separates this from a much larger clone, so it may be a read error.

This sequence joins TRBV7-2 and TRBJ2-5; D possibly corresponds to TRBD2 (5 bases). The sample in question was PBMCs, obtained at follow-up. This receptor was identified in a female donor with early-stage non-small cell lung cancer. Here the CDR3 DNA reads TGTGCCTGCAGCTTTTTCGGGATTGAGACCCAGTACTTC. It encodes CACSFFGIETQYF.